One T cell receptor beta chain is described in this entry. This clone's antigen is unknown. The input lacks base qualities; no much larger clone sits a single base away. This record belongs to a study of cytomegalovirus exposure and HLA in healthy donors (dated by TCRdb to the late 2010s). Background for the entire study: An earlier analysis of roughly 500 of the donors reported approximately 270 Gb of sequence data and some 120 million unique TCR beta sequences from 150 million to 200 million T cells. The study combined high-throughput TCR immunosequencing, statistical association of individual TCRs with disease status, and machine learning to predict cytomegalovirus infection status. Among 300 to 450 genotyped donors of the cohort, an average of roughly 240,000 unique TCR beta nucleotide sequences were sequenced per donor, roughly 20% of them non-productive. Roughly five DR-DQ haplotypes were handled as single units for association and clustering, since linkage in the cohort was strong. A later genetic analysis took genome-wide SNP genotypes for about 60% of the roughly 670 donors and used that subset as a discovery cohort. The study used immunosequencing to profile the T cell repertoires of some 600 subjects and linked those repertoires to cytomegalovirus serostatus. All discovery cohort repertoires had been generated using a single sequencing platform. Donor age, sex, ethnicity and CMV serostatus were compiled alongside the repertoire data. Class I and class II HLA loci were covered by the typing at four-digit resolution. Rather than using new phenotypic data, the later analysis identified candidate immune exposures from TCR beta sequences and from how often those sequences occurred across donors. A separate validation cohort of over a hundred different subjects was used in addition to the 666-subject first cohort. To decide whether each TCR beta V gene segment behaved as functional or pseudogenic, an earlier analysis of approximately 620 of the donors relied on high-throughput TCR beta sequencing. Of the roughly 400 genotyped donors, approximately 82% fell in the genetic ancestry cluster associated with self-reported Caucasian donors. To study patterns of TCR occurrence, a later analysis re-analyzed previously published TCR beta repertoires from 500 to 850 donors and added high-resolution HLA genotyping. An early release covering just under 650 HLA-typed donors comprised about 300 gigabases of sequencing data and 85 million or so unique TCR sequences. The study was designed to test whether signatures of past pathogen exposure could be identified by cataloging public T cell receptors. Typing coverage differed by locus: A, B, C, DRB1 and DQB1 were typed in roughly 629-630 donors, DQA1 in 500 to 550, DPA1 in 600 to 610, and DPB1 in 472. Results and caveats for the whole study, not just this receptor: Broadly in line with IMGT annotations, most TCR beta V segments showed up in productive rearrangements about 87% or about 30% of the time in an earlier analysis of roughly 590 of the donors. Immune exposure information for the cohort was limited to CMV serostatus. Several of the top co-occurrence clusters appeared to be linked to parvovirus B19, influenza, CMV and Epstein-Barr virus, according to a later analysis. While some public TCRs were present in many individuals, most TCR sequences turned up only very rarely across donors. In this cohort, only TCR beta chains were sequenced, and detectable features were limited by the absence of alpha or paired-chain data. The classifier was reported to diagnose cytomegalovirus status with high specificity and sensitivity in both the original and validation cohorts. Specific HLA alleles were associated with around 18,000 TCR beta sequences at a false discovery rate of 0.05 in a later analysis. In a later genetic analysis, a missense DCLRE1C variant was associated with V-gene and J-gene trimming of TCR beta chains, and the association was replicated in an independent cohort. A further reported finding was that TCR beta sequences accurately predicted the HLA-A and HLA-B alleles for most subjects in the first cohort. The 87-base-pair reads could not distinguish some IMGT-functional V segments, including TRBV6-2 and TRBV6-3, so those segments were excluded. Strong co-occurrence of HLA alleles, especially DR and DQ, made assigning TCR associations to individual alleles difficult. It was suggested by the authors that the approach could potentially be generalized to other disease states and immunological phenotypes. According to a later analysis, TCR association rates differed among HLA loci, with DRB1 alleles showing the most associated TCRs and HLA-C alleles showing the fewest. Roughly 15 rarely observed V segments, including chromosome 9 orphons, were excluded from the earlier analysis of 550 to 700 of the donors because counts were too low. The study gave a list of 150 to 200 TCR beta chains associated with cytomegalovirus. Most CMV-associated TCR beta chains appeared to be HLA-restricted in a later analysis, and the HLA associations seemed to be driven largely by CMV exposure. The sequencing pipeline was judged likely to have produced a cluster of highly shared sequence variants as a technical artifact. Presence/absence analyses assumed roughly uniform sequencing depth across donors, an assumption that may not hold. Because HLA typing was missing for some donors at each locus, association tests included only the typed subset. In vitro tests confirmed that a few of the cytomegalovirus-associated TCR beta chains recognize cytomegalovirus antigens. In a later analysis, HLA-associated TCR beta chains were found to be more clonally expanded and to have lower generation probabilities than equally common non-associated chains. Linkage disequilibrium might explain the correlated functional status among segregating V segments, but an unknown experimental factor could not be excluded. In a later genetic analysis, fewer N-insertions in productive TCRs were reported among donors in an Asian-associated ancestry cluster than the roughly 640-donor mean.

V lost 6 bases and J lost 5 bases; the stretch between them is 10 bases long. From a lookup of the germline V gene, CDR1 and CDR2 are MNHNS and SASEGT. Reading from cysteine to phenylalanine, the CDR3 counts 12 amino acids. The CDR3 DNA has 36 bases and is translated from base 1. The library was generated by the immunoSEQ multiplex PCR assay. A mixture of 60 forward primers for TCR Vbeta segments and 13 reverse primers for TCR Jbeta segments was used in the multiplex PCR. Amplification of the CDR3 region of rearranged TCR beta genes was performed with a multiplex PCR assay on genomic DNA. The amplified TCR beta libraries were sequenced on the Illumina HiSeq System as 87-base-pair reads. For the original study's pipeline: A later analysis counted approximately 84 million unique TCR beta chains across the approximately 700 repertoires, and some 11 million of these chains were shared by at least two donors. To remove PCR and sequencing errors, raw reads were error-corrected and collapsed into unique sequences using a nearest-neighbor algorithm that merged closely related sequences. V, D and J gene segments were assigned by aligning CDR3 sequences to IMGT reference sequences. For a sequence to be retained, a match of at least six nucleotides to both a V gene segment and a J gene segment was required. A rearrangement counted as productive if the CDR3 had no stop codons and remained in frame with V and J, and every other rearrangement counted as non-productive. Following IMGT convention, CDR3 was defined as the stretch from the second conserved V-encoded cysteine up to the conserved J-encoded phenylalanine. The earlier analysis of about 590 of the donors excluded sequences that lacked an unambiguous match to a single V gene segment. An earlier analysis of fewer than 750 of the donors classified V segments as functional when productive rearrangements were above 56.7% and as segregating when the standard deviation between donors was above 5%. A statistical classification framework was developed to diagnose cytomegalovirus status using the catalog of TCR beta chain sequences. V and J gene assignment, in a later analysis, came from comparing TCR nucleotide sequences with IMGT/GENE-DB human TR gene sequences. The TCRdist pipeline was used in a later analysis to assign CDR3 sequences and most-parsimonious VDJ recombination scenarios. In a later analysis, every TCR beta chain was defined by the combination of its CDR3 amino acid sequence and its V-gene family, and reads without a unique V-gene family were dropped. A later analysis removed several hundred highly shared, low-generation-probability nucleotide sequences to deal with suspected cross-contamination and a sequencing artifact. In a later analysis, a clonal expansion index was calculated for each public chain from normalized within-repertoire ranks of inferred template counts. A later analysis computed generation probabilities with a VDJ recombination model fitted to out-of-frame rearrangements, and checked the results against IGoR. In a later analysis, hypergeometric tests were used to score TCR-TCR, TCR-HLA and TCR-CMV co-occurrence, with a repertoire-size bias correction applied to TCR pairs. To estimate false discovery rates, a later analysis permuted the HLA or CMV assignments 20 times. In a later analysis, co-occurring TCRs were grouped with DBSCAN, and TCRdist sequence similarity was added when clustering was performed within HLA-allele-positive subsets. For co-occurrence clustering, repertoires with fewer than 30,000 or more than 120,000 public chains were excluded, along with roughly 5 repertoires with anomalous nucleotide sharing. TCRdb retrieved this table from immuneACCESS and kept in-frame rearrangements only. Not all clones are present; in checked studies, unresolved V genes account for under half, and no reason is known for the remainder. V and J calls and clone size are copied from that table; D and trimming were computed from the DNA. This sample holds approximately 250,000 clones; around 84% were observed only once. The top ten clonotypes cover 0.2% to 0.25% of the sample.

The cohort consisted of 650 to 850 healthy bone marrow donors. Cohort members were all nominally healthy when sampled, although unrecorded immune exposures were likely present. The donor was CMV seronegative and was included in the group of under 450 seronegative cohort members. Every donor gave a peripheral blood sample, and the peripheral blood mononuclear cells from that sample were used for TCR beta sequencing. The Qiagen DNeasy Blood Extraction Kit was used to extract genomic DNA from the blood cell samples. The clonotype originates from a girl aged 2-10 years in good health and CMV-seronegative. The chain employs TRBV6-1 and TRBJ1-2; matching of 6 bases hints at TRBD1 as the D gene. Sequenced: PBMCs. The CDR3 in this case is CASSGQMYGYTF. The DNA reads TGTGCCAGCAGCGGACAGATGTATGGCTACACCTTC.